This T cell receptor (beta chain) was identified during a study of naive and memory T cell subsets. General observations from the study: TCR abundance followed a power law differing between naive and memory subsets. From naive to CM, EM and EMRA, diversity decreased and Gini increased. Especially in CD8 cells, naive repertoires contained a few larger clonotypes, possibly CD45RA-re-expressing memory cells. Over 90% of naive TCR sequences appeared only once, unlike memory subsets.

There are many counts of this clonotype. Its antigen is not identified. An equimolar mix of two oligonucleotides served as the beta constant-region primer for TRBC1 and TRBC2. Four rounds of PCR amplified the ligated cDNA using nested alpha and beta constant-region primers plus SP2. An oligonucleotide with the SP2 primer and a 12-nucleotide UMI was ligated to the cDNA 3' end. TCRdb re-called the UMI-ligation and nested PCR reads through MiXCR, storing one row per CDR3 protein. The sample carries 90,000 to 120,000 distinct CDR3 sequences, more than 14% recorded once. Trimming at V came to 7 bases and at J to 5 bases, leaving 15 bases not matched to a gene. CDR3 length: 17 residues.

This TCR was recovered from a human donor in good health. Sequenced input: naive CD8+ T cells from blood. V usage is TRBV12-3 or TRBV12-4 and J usage is TRBJ1-5; 9 bases align to TRBD1. The CDR3 is CASTEGRGTGKDQPQHF. The CDR3 DNA is TGTGCCAGCACTGAGGGGAGGGGGACAGGGAAGGATCAGCCCCAGCATTTT.